The rows below give T cell receptor beta chains drawn from one sample of a study of tumor and adjacent non-tumor tissue in lung cancer. TCRdb redid the calling of the multiplex PCR reads with MiXCR, one entry per CDR3 protein. The sample holds 60,000 to 65,000 distinct CDR3 sequences; around two thirds are singletons and the top ten take about 30%. The sample taken for sequencing was distant non-tumor lung tissue. These receptors all come from a man aged 70 or older with non-small cell lung cancer. CDR3s include the opening cysteine and the closing phenylalanine or tryptophan. Each record gives: clone size, J gene, D gene, V gene, CDR3 DNA, CDR3 protein. D genes are given only for firm matches. The size of a clone is reported for some rows only, either as once, few or many, or as a class for expanded clones.

-,TRBJ2-5,-,TRBV4-1,TGCACCAGCAGCCAAGACCGGGAGACTCAGTACTTC,CTSSQDRETQYF
few,TRBJ2-1,-,TRBV7-6,TGTACCAGCAGCCCTAGTCTCACCAATGAGCAGTTCTTC,CTSSPSLTNEQFF
-,TRBJ2-3,TRBD1,TRBV10-1,TGCGCCAGCAGTGATTCCGGGACAGAGGTAGATACGCAGTATTTT,CASSDSGTEVDTQYF
-,TRBJ2-7,-,TRBV28,TGTGACAGCAGTTCCCCCGGGACATGGACGTCCTACGAGCAGTACTTC,CDSSSPGTWTSYEQYF
-,TRBJ1-5,-,TRBV7-9,TGTGCCAGCAGCTTAGGCTCAGGGGCCGGTCAGCCCCAGCATTTT,CASSLGSGAGQPQHF
many,TRBJ1-2,-,TRBV6-5,TGTGCCAGCAGTTCCCCGGAGTATAACTATGGCTACACCTTC,CASSSPEYNYGYTF
-,TRBJ2-1,-,TRBV5-1,TGCGCCAGCAGTCCGAGGTTGGCGGCTTACAATGGGCAGTTCTTC,CASSPRLAAYNGQFF
-,TRBJ2-5,TRBD2,TRBV30,TGTGCCTGGAACCGCGGGAGGGGGATTCCAGAGACCCAGTACTTC,CAWNRGRGIPETQYF
-,TRBJ2-1,-,TRBV28,TGTGCCAGCAGTTTATTCGGGTCTAGCTCCCTCAATGAGCAGTTCTTC,CASSLFGSSSLNEQFF
few,TRBJ2-7,TRBD1,TRBV14,TGTGCCAGCAACCGAACCGGGACAGGGACAATCGAGCAGTACTTC,CASNRTGTGTIEQYF
-,TRBJ2-5,TRBD2,TRBV19,TGTGCCACTAGTCGAAGCGGGGTGGAGACCCAGTACTTC,CATSRSGVETQYF
-,TRBJ2-5,TRBD2,TRBV20-1,TGCAGTGCTAGAGACAGGGAGGGGAAAGGGACCCAGTACTTC,CSARDREGKGTQYF
many,TRBJ2-7,TRBD2,TRBV10-3,TGTGCCATCAGCCCCCGGGAGGTCTACGAGCAGTACTTC,CAISPREVYEQYF
few,TRBJ2-6,-,TRBV7-9,TGTGCCAGCAGCCTACCTACAGGGACTGGGGCCAACGTCCTGACTTTC,CASSLPTGTGANVLTF
-,TRBJ2-1,TRBD2,TRBV7-3,TGTGCCAGTTGCTTAACGACCCTAGCGGGACGGGATGAGCAGTTCTTC,CASCLTTLAGRDEQFF
-,TRBJ2-4,-,TRBV5-4,TGTACCAGCAGCGATTATACCGAGCTAAACATCCAGTACTTC,CTSSDYTELNIQYF
-,TRBJ2-7,TRBD1,TRBV20-1,TGCAGGGCCGGACAGGGGGCGGGGATGCCCTCCTACGAGCAGTACTTC,CRAGQGAGMPSYEQYF